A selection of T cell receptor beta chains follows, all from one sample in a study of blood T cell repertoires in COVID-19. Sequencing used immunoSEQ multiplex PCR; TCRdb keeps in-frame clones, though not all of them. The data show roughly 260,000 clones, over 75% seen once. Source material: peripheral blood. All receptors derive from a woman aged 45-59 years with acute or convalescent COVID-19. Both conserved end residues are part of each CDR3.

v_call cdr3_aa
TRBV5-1 CASSLDSGRKSDTQYF
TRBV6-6 CASSLLPQGRSYEQYF
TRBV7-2 CASSSPGTRGYNEQFF
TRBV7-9 CASSQQGVGELFF
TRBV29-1 CSVARRGNTIYF
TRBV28 CASSSFGGSYGYTF
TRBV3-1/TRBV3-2 CASSPWGLDSGNTIYF
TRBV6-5 CASRLVNTEAFF
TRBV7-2 CASSLTGGGEKLFF
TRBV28 CASRGTGGYEQFF
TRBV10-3 CAISGDRENEKLFF
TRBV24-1 CATSLSRDSWEQFF
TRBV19 CANLRGYPEAFF
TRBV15 CATSRSGQIQYQETQYF
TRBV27 CASSPRTGGGYTF
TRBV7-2 CASSLVGGNTEAFF
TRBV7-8 CASSFGGISNQPQHF
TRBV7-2 CASTLRLFEGRYNEQFF
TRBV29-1 CSVPGDRVNTIYF
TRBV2 CASSWDRGDYNEQFF
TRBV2 CASRTGSFNSPLHF
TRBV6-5 CASSPDRGAYEQYF